The clone carrying this T cell receptor beta chain was seen a handful of times. The data derive from a study of PD-L1 blockade in urothelial cancer. Germline CDR1 is MNHEY and CDR2 is SMNVEV (reference sequence). The length of the CDR3 is 12 residues. With 3 bases removed from V and 5 bases from J, the gap between germline ends came to 4 bases. Some clones are missing from TCRdb's copy, which holds only in-frame ones; the method was immunoSEQ multiplex PCR. In the table there are 37,000 or so clones, roughly four fifths of which are singletons. The chain carries TRBV27 and TRBJ2-2; D gene ambiguous. This sequence originates from a man aged 60 to 75 with urothelial cancer. The sample here was PBMCs, taken around atezolizumab (anti-PD-L1) treatment. CDR3 in amino acids: CASSFGTGELFF. The CDR3, as DNA: TGTGCCAGCAGTTTCGGTACCGGGGAGCTGTTTTTT.